The text below deals with one T cell receptor beta chain. Using immunoSEQ multiplex PCR, the repertoire was profiled, and TCRdb retains in-frame clones only, with some absent. Of some 110,000 clones in the sample, more than 80% are singletons; the top ten hold roughly 4.4%. This sample was included in a study of T cell responses to AZD1222 COVID-19 vaccine. Unmatched junction bases numbered 4, after V lost 3 bases and J lost 6 bases. The V gene's germline CDR1 is LNHDA and CDR2 SQIVND (reference sequence). The CDR3 contains 14 residues. The sequences come from peripheral blood, collected 28 days after the second AZD1222 dose. The sequence came from an adult who received the AZD1222 COVID-19 vaccine. The chain joins TRBV19 to TRBJ1-2, with TRBD1 matching 10 bases. The CDR3 coding sequence is TGTGCCAGTAGTATCGGACAGGGGGTGGATGGCTACACCTTC. Translated: CASSIGQGVDGYTF. The full variable domain, its missing parts supplied by reference TRBV19 and TRBJ1-2, is DGGITQSPKYLFRKEGQNVTLSCEQNLNHDAMYWYRQDPGQGLRLIYYSQIVNDFQKGDIAEGYSVSREKKESFPLTVTSAQKNPTAFYLCASSIGQGVDGYTFGSGTRLTVV.